Each of the 29 T cell receptor beta chains below was sequenced from the same sample in a study of blood T cells in healthy people across ages. A J-beta primer mix and a sample-barcoded 5' primer were used in a second PCR of about 7 to 12 cycles. TCRdb reprocessed the 5' RACE reads via MiXCR and lists one record per CDR3 protein. The sample includes approximately 800,000 distinct CDR3 sequences, approximately 55% of them seen just once. Sequenced material: blood. The receptors here all came from an elderly man in good health.

This clonotype was seen just once. V is TRBV15 and J is TRBJ2-1; 11 bases are a match to TRBD2. Trimming cost V 4 bases and J 7 bases; bases outside gene matches: 6. The CDR3 spans 15 residues. Germline V gene data show CDR1 as LNHNV and CDR2 as YYDKDF (reference sequence). This CDR3 is CATSIPGLAVNEQFF. As DNA, the CDR3 is TGTGCCACCAGCATCCCGGGACTAGCGGTGAATGAGCAGTTCTTC.

The genes are TRBV13 and TRBJ2-2; 7 bases align to TRBD2. The V segment lost 2 bases and the J segment 5 bases; nucleotides outside the gene matches: 8. There are 16 residues in the CDR3. The germline CDR1 and CDR2 sequences are PRHDT and FYEKMQ (reference sequence). CDR3 sequence reads: CASSLSGVFVTGELFF. The CDR3 region has the DNA TGTGCCAGCAGCTTAAGCGGGGTCTTTGTTACCGGGGAGCTGTTTTTT.

This clonotype showed up just once. V gene TRBV18 combines with J gene TRBJ2-2, with D possibly called TRBD1 or TRBD2 (5 bases each). V was cut by 0 bases and J by 6 bases, with 11 bases left in between. CDR1 KGHSH and CDR2 LQKENI come from the germline V gene. This CDR3 is built from 15 residues. The DNA for the CDR3 is TGTGCCAGCTCACCACCGGGACGATACGCCGGGGAGCTGTTTTTT. It encodes CASSPPGRYAGELFF.

This clonotype occurred once. The gene calls are TRBV7-9 and TRBJ1-1; tentatively, D is TRBD1 (6 bases). Per the germline V gene, CDR1 is SEHNR and CDR2 is FQNEAQ (reference sequence). Trimming took 1 base from V and 10 from J, leaving 13 bases between them. The CDR3 extends over 13 amino acids. The CDR3 coding sequence is TGTGCCAGCAGCTTAGTGGGGGGGCTGGTAGCTTTCTTT. The encoded protein is CASSLVGGLVAFF.

The genes are TRBV6-6 and TRBJ2-1; D possibly uses TRBD1 or TRBD2 (6 bases each). This CDR3 is 15 amino acids long. Germline V gene sequence: CDR1 MNHNY, CDR2 SVGAGI (reference sequence). Trimming took off 0 bases at V and 2 bases at J, with 8 bases between the two ends. CDR3 residues: CASSYSGGTYNEQFF. The CDR3 DNA reads as TGTGCCAGCAGTTACTCGGGGGGCACCTACAATGAGCAGTTCTTC.

On this clonotype itself: One junction end disagrees with the germline gene, perhaps due to a read error. The rearrangement links TRBV5-1 to TRBJ2-4; no firm D call. Matching the DNA end better, TRBJ2-7 makes the J call doubtful. Germline CDR1 reads SGHRS; CDR2 reads YFSETQ. This CDR3 spans 12 amino acids. The CDR3, as DNA: TGTGCCAGCAGCTTAGATCGACGCGAGCAGTACTTC. It is translated as CASSLDRREQYF.

The rearrangement links TRBV11-2 to TRBJ2-7; tentative D call: TRBD2 (5 bases). Trimming removed 4 bases from V and 1 base from J, with 8 bases in between. This CDR3 contains 13 residues. Germline V gene data show CDR1 as SGHAT and CDR2 as FQNNGV. The DNA for the CDR3 is TGTGCCAGCAGCTCCCGGAGGTCCTACGAGCAGTACTTC. This gives the protein CASSSRRSYEQYF.

This chain joins TRBV2 and TRBJ2-7; 10 bases are shared with TRBD1. The CDR3 runs 13 residues. J lost 3 bases, V lost 7 bases, and 3 bases had no gene match. Germline lookup yields CDR1 SNHLY and CDR2 FYNNEI. In nucleotides, the CDR3 is TGTGCCAGCAACCGGGACAGGGGCTACGAGCAGTACTTC. This sequence encodes CASNRDRGYEQYF.

J is TRBJ2-7 and V is TRBV29-1; D may be TRBD2 (7 bases). From germline, CDR1 is SQVTM and CDR2 ANQGSEA. The CDR3 is 14 amino acids. Trimming shortened V by 4 bases and J by 4 bases, and 17 bases separated the two germline ends. The CDR3: CSVAVGGAGYEQYF. CDR3 DNA sequence: TGCAGCGTTGCAGTGGGGGGGGCGGGATACGAGCAGTACTTC.

The V gene is TRBV6-1, the J gene TRBJ2-2; TRBD1 matches at 7 bases. CDR3 length: 16 residues. CDR1 is MNHNS and CDR2 is SASEGT in the germline V gene. The J segment lost 7 bases and the V segment lost 2 bases, leaving 10 bases of the junction unmatched. CDR3 protein: CASSELGTGAHGELFF. In DNA form, the CDR3 reads TGTGCCAGCAGTGAATTAGGAACAGGGGCACACGGGGAGCTGTTTTTT.

The table lists this clonotype with a count of one. This sequence joins TRBV6-5 and TRBJ2-7; no definite D call. The V end was cut by 0 bases, the J end by 0 bases, with 18 bases between. The CDR3 extends over 18 amino acids. Per the germline V gene, CDR1 is MNHEY and CDR2 is SVGAGI. The CDR3 region is CASSYSMQRQQYSYEQYF. CDR3 coding DNA: TGTGCCAGCAGTTACTCGATGCAGAGACAACAATACTCCTACGAGCAGTACTTC.

There are a few counts of this clonotype. V gene TRBV29-1 combines with J gene TRBJ2-6; D ambiguous. Germline V lookup: CDR1 SQVTM, CDR2 ANQGSEA. The length of the CDR3 is 14 residues. V lost 2 bases and J 4 bases, leaving 9 bases between the germline ends. Here the CDR3 reads CSVELGPGANVLTF. The CDR3 nucleotides are TGCAGCGTTGAATTAGGGCCCGGGGCCAACGTCCTGACTTTC. The full variable domain, its missing parts supplied by reference TRBV29-1 and TRBJ2-6, is SAVISQKPSRDICQRGTSLTIQCQVDSQVTMMFWYRQQPGQSLTLIATANQGSEATYESGFVIDKFPISRPNLTFSTLTVSNMSPEDSSIYLCSVELGPGANVLTFGAGSRLTVL.

This clonotype showed up just a few times. The chain's CDR3 is CASSFSGSGTDTQYF. CDR3 DNA sequence: TGTGCCAGCAGTTTTAGCGGGAGCGGCACAGATACGCAGTATTTT. The chain links TRBV12-3 or TRBV12-4 to TRBJ2-3; 9 bases match TRBD2. J was trimmed by 1 base and V by 3 bases; bases with no gene match: 2. The CDR3 has 15 residues.

This chain connects TRBV11-1 to TRBJ2-6, with 8 bases fitting TRBD1. Losses at the gene ends were 4 bases for V and 1 base for J; bases not matched to a gene: 18. The V gene's germline CDR1 is SGHAT and CDR2 FQDESV (reference sequence). The CDR3 covers 21 residues. The CDR3 here is CASSSPEGGGTGASGANVLTF. The CDR3 DNA sequence: TGTGCCAGCAGCTCCCCGGAAGGTGGTGGGACAGGAGCTTCTGGGGCCAACGTCCTGACTTTC.

The chain recombines TRBV18 with TRBJ2-3; 7 bases line up with TRBD1. The CDR3 consists of 14 residues. J lost 6 bases, V lost 3 bases, and 6 bases had no gene match. Germline V gene lookup returns CDR1 KGHSH and CDR2 LQKENI. The CDR3 sequence is CASSPLGQLDTQYF. CDR3 nucleotides: TGTGCCAGCTCACCCCTGGGACAGTTGGATACGCAGTATTTT.

In the case of this clonotype: The junction and the germline gene differ at one end; a read error may be behind it. The rearrangement joins TRBV4-2 to TRBJ2-7; D possibly matches TRBD1 or TRBD2 (5 bases each). This CDR3 is 12 amino acids long. The germline CDR1 and CDR2 sequences are LGHNA and YNFKEQ. Written as DNA, the CDR3 is TGTGCCAGCAGCCAAGATGGGGGTGGGCAGTATTTC. Its translation is CASSQDGGGQYF.

The sample holds a few counts of this clonotype. This chain uses TRBV20-1 with TRBJ2-3, with TRBD2 matching 9 bases. The CDR3 runs 15 residues. The V segment lost 2 bases and the J segment 4 bases; nucleotides outside the gene matches: 7. Germline values: CDR1 DFQATT, CDR2 SNEGSKA (reference sequence). This CDR3 is CSARLQRGVADTQYF. Written as DNA, the CDR3 is TGCAGTGCTAGATTGCAGCGGGGGGTCGCAGATACGCAGTATTTT.

This chain connects TRBV7-2 to TRBJ2-7; 7 bases agree with TRBD1. Germline V CDR1 and CDR2: SGHTA, FQGNSA. The CDR3 extends over 16 amino acids. V trimming: 0 bases; J trimming: 9 bases; junction bases outside the gene matches: 14. The CDR3 bases are TGTGCCAGCAGCTTAGCATCCCCGGGTCAGACAGGGCGGCAGTACTTC. Translating it yields CASSLASPGQTGRQYF.

J is TRBJ1-3 and V is TRBV5-6; D is perhaps TRBD1 (5 bases). Germline-derived CDR1 and CDR2 are SGHDT and YYEEEE. With 0 bases removed from V and 3 bases from J, the gap between germline ends came to 10 bases. The CDR3 is 15 amino acids. The CDR3 region is CASSLGPGGGNTIYF. CDR3 nucleotides: TGTGCCAGCAGCTTGGGCCCCGGGGGTGGAAACACCATATATTTT.

This clonotype was seen a few times. V is TRBV9 and J is TRBJ2-6, with a weak D call TRBD2 (7 bases). The CDR3 consists of 14 residues. Germline V gene sequence: CDR1 SGDLS, CDR2 YYNGEE. V lost 7 bases and J lost 0, with 8 bases in between. This CDR3 is CASGGASGANVLTF. Written as DNA, the CDR3 is TGTGCCAGCGGGGGGGCCTCTGGGGCCAACGTCCTGACTTTC.

The V call is TRBV11-1, the J call TRBJ2-4; D perhaps matches TRBD2 (6 bases). TRBJ2-7 matches the DNA end more closely, so the J call is doubtful. The CDR3 extends over 17 amino acids. Germline CDR1 is SGHAT and CDR2 is FQDESV (reference sequence). The CDR3 DNA reads TGTGCCAGCAGCTTAGTATGGAACGGGGGAGTGGGCCACGAGCAGTACTTC. The encoded protein is CASSLVWNGGVGHEQYF.

The V gene is TRBV18, the J gene TRBJ2-3, with TRBD1 as a possible D gene (6 bases). CDR3 length: 14 residues. Germline V lookup: CDR1 KGHSH, CDR2 LQKENI. The V end lost 10 bases, the J end lost 2 bases, and 16 bases lay between the germline ends. The CDR3 region is CATNRQENTDTQYF. CDR3 nucleotides: TGTGCCACCAACCGACAGGAGAACACAGATACGCAGTATTTT.

This clonotype was observed a handful of times. The V and J genes are TRBV5-1 and TRBJ1-5; 8 nucleotides align to TRBD1. This CDR3 has 15 residues. Trimming cost V 4 bases and J 5 bases; bases outside gene matches: 8. The germline V gene encodes CDR1 SGHRS and CDR2 YFSETQ. This CDR3 is CASSPDGTGHQPQHF. CDR3 DNA sequence: TGCGCCAGCAGCCCGGACGGGACAGGACATCAGCCCCAGCATTTT.

This clonotype was detected only a few times. This chain connects TRBV29-1 to TRBJ2-1, with D unclear. The CDR3 has 13 amino acids. V lost 7 bases to trimming and J lost 3 bases, with 13 bases between them. CDR1 SQVTM and CDR2 ANQGSEA come from the germline V gene. CDR3 sequence: CSGRPGRYNEQFF. CDR3 DNA sequence: TGCAGCGGCCGGCCGGGCCGCTACAATGAGCAGTTCTTC.

This chain uses TRBV29-1 with TRBJ2-1; no clear D gene. V was pared by 6 bases and J by 11 bases, with 14 bases between. CDR3 length: 11 amino acids. Looked up from germline, CDR1 is SQVTM and CDR2 is ANQGSEA. The CDR3 protein is CSVVKGNKQFF. CDR3 coding DNA: TGCAGCGTAGTAAAGGGTAATAAGCAGTTCTTC.

This clonotype was seen more than once but under ten times. The rearrangement joins TRBV20-1 to TRBJ2-5, with D maybe TRBD2 (5 bases). The germline gives CDR1 DFQATT, CDR2 SNEGSKA (reference sequence). V was pared by 1 base and J by 7 bases, with 19 bases between. CDR3 size: 15 residues. The CDR3 nucleotides read TGCAGTGCTAGAGCCCCCACAGCCGGGATGGGGACCCAGTACTTC. This translates into CSARAPTAGMGTQYF.

The gene calls are TRBV6-6 and TRBJ2-7, with D perhaps given as TRBD1 or TRBD2 (5 bases each). The length of the CDR3 is 14 residues. CDR1 and CDR2 from the germline V gene are MNHNY and SVGAGI (reference sequence). V lost 5 bases, J lost 3 bases, and 14 bases lay in between. This chain's CDR3 is CASSPGPDRYEQYF. The DNA for the CDR3 is TGTGCCAGCAGTCCGGGACCAGACCGCTACGAGCAGTACTTC.

V is TRBV5-1 and J is TRBJ2-7; TRBD2 agrees at 16 bases. Trimming took 4 bases from V and 3 from J; bases not matched to a gene: 4. The CDR3 runs to 16 residues. Per the germline V gene, CDR1 is SGHRS and CDR2 is YFSETQ. CDR3 nucleotide sequence: TGCGCCAGCAGCGTGGGACTAGCGGGAGGGTTCTACGAGCAGTACTTC. This gives the protein CASSVGLAGGFYEQYF.

In regard to this clonotype: Germline is not matched at one junction end, which may reflect a read error. The chain has TRBV13 and TRBJ2-7, with TRBD2 as a possible D gene (5 bases). Per the germline V gene, CDR1 is PRHDT and CDR2 is FYEKMQ (reference sequence). The CDR3 sequence is 15 residues long. In DNA, the CDR3 is TGTGCCAGCAGCTTAGGACTAGGTTTGGGCTACGAGCAGAACTTC. This encodes CASSLGLGLGYEQNF. The full variable domain, completed using reference TRBV13 and TRBJ2-7, is AAGVIQSPRHLIKEKRETATLKCYPIPRHDTVYWYQQGPGQDPQFLISFYEKMQSDKGSIPDRFSAQQFSDYHSELNMSSLELGDSALYFCASSLGLGLGYEQNFGPGTRLTVT.